This T cell receptor (beta chain) appears in the sequencing data of a study of blood T cells in healthy people across ages. For the second PCR, which ran for roughly 6 to 12 cycles, a sample-barcoded 5' primer and a J-beta primer mix were used. Sequencing recovered at least 3 million CDR3-containing paired-end reads from each sample. TCRdb re-called the 5' RACE reads through MiXCR, storing one row per CDR3 protein. Counted here are some 900,000 distinct CDR3 sequences, roughly 52% occurring once; the ten biggest clones make up roughly 12%. Study outcomes and limitations: With age, beta diversity per million T cells declined roughly linearly, significantly by 30 to 50. Diversity figures derived from one million T cells were judged to underestimate the true value.

The CDR3 loop spans 12 amino acids. With 2 bases removed from V and 5 bases from J, the gap between germline ends came to 8 bases. The V gene's germline CDR1 is DFQATT and CDR2 SNEGSKA (reference sequence). As regards this clonotype: Its matching antigen is unknown.

Isolation yielded PBMCs, at least 6.5 million per sample, in every case. Sequencing used blood. The receptor's source is a man aged 30-40 years in good health. The chain employs TRBV20-1 and TRBJ2-3; D perhaps matches TRBD2 (5 bases). The CDR3, as DNA: TGCAGTGCTAGACTAGCCGGAGATACGCAGTATTTT. Translating gives CSARLAGDTQYF.